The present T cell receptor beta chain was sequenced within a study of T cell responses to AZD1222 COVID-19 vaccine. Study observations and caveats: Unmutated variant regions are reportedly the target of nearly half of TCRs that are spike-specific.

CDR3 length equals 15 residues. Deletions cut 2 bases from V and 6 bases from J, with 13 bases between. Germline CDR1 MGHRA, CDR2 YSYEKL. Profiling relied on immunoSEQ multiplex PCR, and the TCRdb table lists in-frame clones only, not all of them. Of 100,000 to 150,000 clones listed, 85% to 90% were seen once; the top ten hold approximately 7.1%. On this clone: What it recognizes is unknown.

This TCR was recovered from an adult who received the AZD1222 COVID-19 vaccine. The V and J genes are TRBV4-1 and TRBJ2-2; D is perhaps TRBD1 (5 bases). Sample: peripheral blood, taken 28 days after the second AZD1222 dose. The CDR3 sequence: CASSQHTIRAGELFF. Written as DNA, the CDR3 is TGCGCCAGCAGCCAACACACCATCAGGGCCGGGGAGCTGTTTTTT.